A selection of T cell receptor beta chains follows, all from one sample in a study of shared clonotypes between healthy human individuals. Some clones are missing from TCRdb's copy, which holds only in-frame ones; the method was immunoSEQ multiplex PCR. The data hold millions of clones, with 85% to 95% observed a single time. Sequencing was performed on naive CD4+ T cells from PBMCs. Receptors were obtained from a man aged 18 to 30 in good health. Some clones in this sample may be carry-over from other donors' samples. The CDR3 runs from the conserved cysteine through the conserved F or W. D genes are given only for firm matches. Not all rows give a size; the values are once, few, many and, for expanded clones, a class.

NA,TRBV30,TRBJ1-6,NA,CAWSVPGFPLHF,TGTGCCTGGAGTGTACCTGGTTTTCCCCTCCACTTT
NA,TRBV9,TRBJ1-3,NA,CASSVNDRLRGGNTIYF,TGTGCCAGCAGCGTAAATGATAGACTCCGGGGGGGAAACACCATATATTTT
NA,TRBV19,TRBJ2-5,NA,CASRITGGEMETQYF,TGTGCCAGTAGAATAACGGGGGGCGAGATGGAGACCCAGTACTTC
NA,TRBV11-2,TRBJ1-3,NA,CASSESDASGNTIYF,TGTGCCAGCAGCGAATCGGACGCATCTGGAAACACCATATATTTT
NA,TRBV28,TRBJ1-4,NA,CASSHEGLANEKLFF,TGTGCCAGCAGTCATGAGGGACTAGCTAATGAAAAACTGTTTTTT
NA,TRBV9,TRBJ1-2,NA,CASSVEGVRSWYGYTF,TGTGCCAGCAGCGTAGAGGGGGTGAGAAGTTGGTATGGCTACACCTTC
NA,TRBV7-9,TRBJ2-2,TRBD1,CASSLGQGMAGELFF,TGTGCCAGCAGCTTGGGACAGGGTATGGCCGGGGAGCTGTTTTTT
NA,TRBV28,TRBJ2-1,TRBD2,CASSKAGIRNGEQFF,TGTGCCAGCAGTAAAGCGGGAATCCGGAATGGTGAGCAGTTCTTC
NA,TRBV7-8,TRBJ2-5,TRBD2,CASSVQGGFETQYF,TGTGCCAGCAGCGTCCAGGGAGGGTTTGAGACCCAGTACTTC
NA,TRBV6-1,TRBJ1-2,NA,CASSEPLKRSAVYYGYTF,TGTGCCAGCAGTGAACCGCTAAAGAGGTCGGCAGTCTACTATGGCTACACCTTC
NA,TRBV19,TRBJ1-1,NA,CASSLRGGRGTEAFF,TGTGCCAGTAGTCTCCGGGGCGGGAGAGGGACTGAAGCTTTCTTT
few,TRBV6-5,TRBJ1-1,NA,CASSGTPNTEAFF,TGTGCCAGCAGCGGGACACCAAACACTGAAGCTTTCTTT
NA,TRBV5-1,TRBJ2-2,NA,CASSQDPNTGELFF,TGCGCCAGCTCGCAGGACCCGAACACCGGGGAGCTGTTTTTT
NA,TRBV5-1,TRBJ2-7,NA,CASSLGQLLRYEQYF,TGCGCCAGCAGCTTGGGACAGCTGTTAAGGTACGAGCAGTACTTC